This T cell receptor beta chain was sequenced for a study of OX40 agonist ivuxolimab in advanced cancers. Study-level information: Patients' therapy was ivuxolimab, an antibody that acts as an agonist of OX40 (CD134). Study findings and constraints: Partial responders receiving 0.1-3.0 mg/kg showed among the lowest clonal expansion.

The V and J ends lost 0 bases and 5 bases, in that order; junction bases with no gene match: 9. The CDR3 is made up of 16 amino acids. CDR1 and CDR2 (germline): SGHRS, YFSETQ. About this clone: Its antigen is still unknown.

Repertoires were generated with immunoSEQ multiplex PCR, while TCRdb's copy carries only in-frame clones and drops some. This table holds around 60,000 clones, 65% to 85% found once. Material: CD4+ or CD8+ T cells sorted from blood, obtained in a trial of the OX40 agonist ivuxolimab. This clonotype was obtained from an adult with an advanced solid tumor such as melanoma, head and neck, liver or kidney cancer. The rearrangement links TRBV5-1 to TRBJ1-1; 8 bases are shared with TRBD1. The CDR3 loop is CASSLAGLRGQTEAFF. The CDR3 DNA reads TGCGCCAGCAGCTTGGCCGGCCTCAGGGGGCAAACTGAAGCTTTCTTT.